Listed below are T cell receptor beta chains from one sample, sequenced in a study of blood T cell repertoires in COVID-19. Profiled with immunoSEQ multiplex PCR; TCRdb holds only in-frame clones, not every one. This table holds fewer than 150,000 clones, approximately 77% found once. Sequenced material: peripheral blood. These receptors were taken from an elderly man with acute or convalescent COVID-19. CDR3s leave out the opening cysteine and the closing phenylalanine or tryptophan. Each record gives: V gene, J gene, CDR3 protein.

v_gene: TRBV3-1/TRBV3-2
j_gene: TRBJ2-7
CDR3aa: ASSHGTGYYEQY

v_gene: TRBV24-1
j_gene: TRBJ2-1
CDR3aa: ATSDERGLGSYNEQF

v_gene: TRBV15
j_gene: TRBJ1-1
CDR3aa: ATSRVLDRNTVPF

v_gene: TRBV3-1/TRBV3-2
j_gene: TRBJ2-1
CDR3aa: ASSHLGAYNEQF

v_gene: TRBV6-5
j_gene: TRBJ2-7
CDR3aa: ASRPDRGYSYEQY

v_gene: TRBV15
j_gene: TRBJ1-6
CDR3aa: ATSRDGPGSNSPLH

v_gene: TRBV5-1
j_gene: TRBJ1-4
CDR3aa: ASSQSDRGKVKLF

v_gene: TRBV11-2
j_gene: TRBJ1-2
CDR3aa: ASSTYRGPANYGYT

v_gene: TRBV5-1
j_gene: TRBJ2-1
CDR3aa: ASSFGETYNEQF

v_gene: TRBV5-4
j_gene: TRBJ1-5
CDR3aa: ASSLDGGQPQH

v_gene: TRBV5-1
j_gene: TRBJ2-3
CDR3aa: ASRPQGPGTQY

v_gene: TRBV3-1/TRBV3-2
j_gene: TRBJ2-3
CDR3aa: ASSQGPSGGPSTDTQY

v_gene: TRBV28
j_gene: TRBJ1-1
CDR3aa: ASSLPTGREF

v_gene: TRBV28
j_gene: TRBJ1-2
CDR3aa: ASSFEEWVT

v_gene: TRBV4-1
j_gene: TRBJ2-7
CDR3aa: ASSLTPGLTYEQY

v_gene: TRBV4-1
j_gene: TRBJ2-7
CDR3aa: ASSKPGQSSYEQY

v_gene: TRBV18
j_gene: TRBJ2-2
CDR3aa: ASSPLPGLAGANTGELF

v_gene: TRBV9
j_gene: TRBJ2-2
CDR3aa: ASSAGQGAPGELF

v_gene: TRBV4-1
j_gene: TRBJ2-1
CDR3aa: ASSPRAGVDNEQF

v_gene: TRBV4-3
j_gene: TRBJ1-4
CDR3aa: ASSQVGGRGQGREKLF

v_gene: TRBV19
j_gene: TRBJ1-1
CDR3aa: ASSLGANTEAF

v_gene: TRBV28
j_gene: TRBJ1-3
CDR3aa: ASSLGGSPGNTIY

v_gene: TRBV11-2
j_gene: TRBJ2-7
CDR3aa: ASSIRGLDPSDEQY

v_gene: TRBV12-3/TRBV12-4
j_gene: TRBJ1-2
CDR3aa: ASSDRYGYT

v_gene: TRBV19
j_gene: TRBJ1-4
CDR3aa: ASRMDSGATNEKLF

v_gene: TRBV10-3
j_gene: TRBJ1-6
CDR3aa: AISESKDLGLTLH

v_gene: TRBV7-9
j_gene: TRBJ2-5
CDR3aa: ASSLAGTSEKGY

v_gene: TRBV7-2
j_gene: TRBJ2-3
CDR3aa: ASSPRGLSDTQY

v_gene: TRBV5-6
j_gene: TRBJ1-2
CDR3aa: ASSSAGQYGYT

v_gene: TRBV29-1
j_gene: TRBJ2-5
CDR3aa: SVEGQGRETQY

v_gene: TRBV13
j_gene: TRBJ2-5
CDR3aa: ASSFSGGAAETQY

v_gene: TRBV7-2
j_gene: TRBJ1-3
CDR3aa: ASSFSVSGNTIY

v_gene: TRBV7-3
j_gene: TRBJ2-5
CDR3aa: ASSSGLEETQY

v_gene: TRBV28
j_gene: TRBJ2-2
CDR3aa: ASRRQGDTGELF

v_gene: TRBV28
j_gene: TRBJ1-1
CDR3aa: ASSVQVGGARNTEAF

v_gene: TRBV7-2
j_gene: TRBJ2-5
CDR3aa: ASSGGTVRTQY

v_gene: TRBV19
j_gene: TRBJ2-2
CDR3aa: ASRDRRTGELF

v_gene: TRBV4-1
j_gene: TRBJ2-5
CDR3aa: ASSRSLGLAGPQETQY

v_gene: TRBV11-2
j_gene: TRBJ2-1
CDR3aa: ASSLGQRSYNEQF

v_gene: TRBV7-2
j_gene: TRBJ1-5
CDR3aa: ASSGGAADQPQH

v_gene: TRBV10-3
j_gene: TRBJ2-2
CDR3aa: AITTGVEGGELF

v_gene: TRBV7-2
j_gene: TRBJ2-2
CDR3aa: ASSLVGQLNTGELF

v_gene: TRBV29-1
j_gene: TRBJ2-2
CDR3aa: SVRQGADTGELF

v_gene: TRBV19
j_gene: TRBJ1-1
CDR3aa: ASSTLGGWSTEAF

v_gene: TRBV7-9
j_gene: TRBJ2-7
CDR3aa: ASSLGEHSGSYEQY

v_gene: TRBV5-1
j_gene: TRBJ1-1
CDR3aa: ASNFGQTNTEAF

v_gene: TRBV6-2/TRBV6-3
j_gene: TRBJ1-5
CDR3aa: ASSYVWGGQPQH

v_gene: TRBV7-9
j_gene: TRBJ2-3
CDR3aa: ASSTTDRGWADTQY

v_gene: TRBV6-1
j_gene: TRBJ1-5
CDR3aa: ASSDRVQGNQPQH

v_gene: TRBV6-1
j_gene: TRBJ2-5
CDR3aa: ASSGWRGRGEETQY

v_gene: TRBV10-3
j_gene: TRBJ1-1
CDR3aa: AISESWGGNTEAF

v_gene: TRBV11-2
j_gene: TRBJ1-2
CDR3aa: ASSLEPGSYYGYT

v_gene: TRBV2
j_gene: TRBJ1-5
CDR3aa: ASSDSRVSQPQH

v_gene: TRBV12-3/TRBV12-4
j_gene: TRBJ1-2
CDR3aa: ASSLQGARGYT

v_gene: TRBV3-1/TRBV3-2
j_gene: TRBJ1-6
CDR3aa: ASSQLQGGSPLH

v_gene: TRBV27
j_gene: TRBJ1-6
CDR3aa: ASSRTGSPSPLH

v_gene: TRBV6-5
j_gene: TRBJ2-3
CDR3aa: ASRQNTDTQY

v_gene: TRBV9
j_gene: TRBJ1-3
CDR3aa: ASSVEGSGNTIY

v_gene: TRBV5-4
j_gene: TRBJ1-2
CDR3aa: ASSSGGVTTYGYT